This T cell receptor (beta chain) was retrieved from a study of chemoradiotherapy in HPV16-positive cancers. In its sample, this clone was seen once. Assay: immunoSEQ multiplex PCR; the TCRdb copy retains only in-frame clones and omits some. The repertoire holds about 36,000 clones, with about nine tenths as singletons. This TCR derives from a human donor with HPV-associated anogenital cancer. The specimen comprised blood, sampled from a patient who underwent chemoradiotherapy.

The CDR3 protein is CASGGGYNYGYTF. Here the CDR3 DNA reads TGTGCCAGCGGTGGAGGCTATAACTATGGCTACACCTTC. The chain recombines TRBV6-6 with TRBJ1-2; D ambiguous. Germline V gene sequence: CDR1 MNHNY, CDR2 SVGAGI (reference sequence). The V and J ends lost 8 bases and 1 base respectively, with 11 bases between them. The CDR3 has 13 residues.